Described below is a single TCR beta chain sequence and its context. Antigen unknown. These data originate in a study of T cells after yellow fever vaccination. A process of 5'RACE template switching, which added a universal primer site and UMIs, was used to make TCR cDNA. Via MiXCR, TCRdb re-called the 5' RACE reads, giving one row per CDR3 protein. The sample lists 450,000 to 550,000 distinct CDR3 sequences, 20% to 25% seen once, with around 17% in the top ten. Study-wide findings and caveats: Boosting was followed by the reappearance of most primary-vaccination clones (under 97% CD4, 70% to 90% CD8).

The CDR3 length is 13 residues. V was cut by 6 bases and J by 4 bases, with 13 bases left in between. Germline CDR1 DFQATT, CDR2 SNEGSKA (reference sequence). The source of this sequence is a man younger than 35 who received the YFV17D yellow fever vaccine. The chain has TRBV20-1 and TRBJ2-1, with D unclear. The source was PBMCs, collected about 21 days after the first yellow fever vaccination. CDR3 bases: TGCAGTGCAATCGACTGGAAATACAATGAGCAGTTCTTC. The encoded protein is CSAIDWKYNEQFF.